This entry features one T cell receptor beta chain sequence. Its antigen is undetermined. This sample is part of a study of human T cells and chemical hapten exposure. The overall study: Patients, a majority of them female, were diagnosed with alopecia areata, totalis or universalis. Findings and limits, study-wide: There was no change with DPC sensitization in TCRs above 1 in 1000 frequency.

The CDR3 is made up of 16 amino acids. Trimming at V came to 3 bases and at J to 6 bases, leaving 8 bases not matched to a gene. CDR1 is LGHNA, CDR2 YSLEER, per germline. Time point here: pre-sensitization, week 0. The treatment denotes: therapeutic diphenylcyclopropenone sensitization with weekly scalp DPC. Each CDR3 protein is one row after TCRdb ran MiXCR on the RACE reads. The sample carries about 290,000 distinct CDR3 sequences, approximately 8% recorded once. The sequence came from a young man with alopecia areata. Some clones in this sample may be carry-over from other donors' samples. This chain connects TRBV4-3 to TRBJ2-3; TRBD1 agrees at 11 bases. The sequenced sample was whole blood, obtained in connection with sensitization to the hapten diphenylcyclopropenone (DPC). The CDR3, as DNA: TGCGCCAGCAGCCAGGACAGGGGGCGTTACAGGGATACGCAGTATTTT. It codes for CASSQDRGRYRDTQYF.